Listed below are T cell receptor beta chains from one sample, sequenced in a study of shared clonotypes between healthy human individuals. This table comes from immunoSEQ multiplex PCR, and its TCRdb copy is limited to in-frame clones, with some not included. The sample carries 2.3 million or so clones, roughly 93% recorded once. Sequencing was done on a sample of naive CD4+ T cells from PBMCs. These receptors came from a young man in good health. Some clones in this sample may be carry-over from other donors' samples. The conserved cysteine and the conserved F or W are not part of the CDR3 here.

>TRBJ1-4|13|TRBV5-1
ASSLSTGRNEKLF
>TRBJ2-5|12|TRBV28
ASSFRSLRQTQY
>TRBJ2-2|16|TRBV19
AAGGTSGRRSYTGELF
>TRBJ2-2|13|TRBV5-1
ASSLGRTNTGELF
>TRBJ2-1|11|TRBV11-3
ASSQEEGSEQF
>TRBJ2-7|14|TRBV7-2
ASSQGGSGNTYEQY
>TRBJ2-1|11|TRBV5-1
ASSLRRGDEQF
>TRBJ1-4|12|TRBV11-2
ASSLTPDVGKLF
>TRBJ2-7|15|TRBV5-4
ASSKGLAGGLSYEQY
>TRBJ2-3|14|TRBV11-2
ASSLGHRQITDTQY
>TRBJ2-5|13|TRBV7-2
ASSQIGTYQETQY
>TRBJ2-6|14|TRBV28
ATDGGARSGANVLT
>TRBJ1-5|14|TRBV7-6
ASSPGAPTVYQPQH
>TRBJ2-6|15|TRBV28
ASRAEISASGANVLT
>TRBJ1-6|12|TRBV7-6
ASSDGRVNSPLH
>TRBJ2-7|10|TRBV28
ASSSLRGEQY
>TRBJ1-2|12|TRBV27
ASSFRPPNYGYT
>TRBJ2-7|13|TRBV27
ASSHSSSASYEQY
>TRBJ1-1|11|TRBV6-6
ASTGGTNTEAF
>TRBJ2-2|12|TRBV7-8
ATLSGAYTGELF
>TRBJ1-5|15|TRBV5-1
ASSLKGDRNSNQPQH
>TRBJ1-4|12|TRBV5-4
ASSPRGDNEKLF
>TRBJ2-7|10|TRBV29-1
SVRDSAYEQY
>TRBJ1-1|15|TRBV5-1
ASSLGVTAFMNTEAF
>TRBJ2-7|13|TRBV5-1
ASSGYRTGDDEQY
>TRBJ1-2|12|TRBV15
ATGRGPRPYGYT
>TRBJ2-7|11|TRBV6-6
ASSWGPFYEQY
>TRBJ2-3|13|TRBV30
AWSLPGTAPDTQY
>TRBJ1-4|12|TRBV28
ASSSPGTNEKLF
>TRBJ2-1|12|TRBV6-1
ASSRWSSYNEQF
>TRBJ1-5|11|TRBV19
ASMGTGYQPQH
>TRBJ1-4|10|TRBV29-1
SATGFNEKLF
>TRBJ2-4|16|TRBV4-1
ASSQGLAGGNAKNIQY
>TRBJ1-2|12|TRBV5-6
ASSLSTTNYGYT
>TRBJ1-4|14|TRBV28
ASKLTGVGPYGALF
>TRBJ1-1|11|TRBV10-1
ASRGDRDTEAF
>TRBJ2-2|14|TRBV7-9
ASSLGQGRNTGELF
>TRBJ1-5|12|TRBV7-2
ASSLEWGNQPQH
>TRBJ2-5|13|TRBV5-1
ASSPRGVTGETQY
>TRBJ2-4|12|TRBV7-2
ASSLGTSGRSAH
>TRBJ1-2|12|TRBV4-3
ASSPTWINYGYT
>TRBJ2-7|12|TRBV28
ASPLDRHSYEQY
>TRBJ1-5|13|TRBV27
ASSATGTVNQPQH
>TRBJ2-5|17|TRBV11-2
ASSLDPGTSGNPRETQY
>TRBJ2-7|12|TRBV28
ASSFLAGTYEQY
>TRBJ2-5|14|TRBV5-1
ASSYGTPRGQETQY